This is a list of T cell receptor beta chains from one sample in a study of vaccination effects on CD4 cells after COVID-19. TCRdb keeps only in-frame clones here, not all; method: immunoSEQ multiplex PCR. The sample has 30,000 to 40,000 clones, about 70% seen once; the top ten hold around 10%. The antigens of these receptors remain unknown. Sequenced material: CD4+ T cells from PBMCs cultured with HCoV-229E spike peptides, taken after COVID-19 vaccination. Receptors originate from a human donor who received a COVID-19 vaccine. CDR3s include the opening cysteine and the closing phenylalanine or tryptophan. Each record gives: clone size, D gene, V gene, J gene, CDR3 protein, CDR3 DNA. The D gene is left open where the match is weak. Expanded clones are given a class, and other clones once, few, many or no size at all.

clone_size: few
d_call: NA
v_call: TRBV5-5
j_call: TRBJ1-5
cdr3_aa: CASSQGTQDQPQHF
cdr3_nt: TGTGCCAGCAGCCAAGGGACCCAGGATCAGCCCCAGCATTTT

clone_size: NA
d_call: NA
v_call: TRBV2
j_call: TRBJ2-5
cdr3_aa: CASRGGTAEETQYF
cdr3_nt: TGTGCCAGCAGGGGCGGGACAGCAGAAGAGACCCAGTACTTC

clone_size: NA
d_call: TRBD1
v_call: TRBV30
j_call: TRBJ2-2
cdr3_aa: CAWSVLSFGTVLTGELFF
cdr3_nt: TGTGCCTGGAGTGTACTAAGCTTCGGGACAGTACTCACCGGGGAGCTGTTTTTT

clone_size: NA
d_call: NA
v_call: TRBV6-5
j_call: TRBJ2-3
cdr3_aa: CASSLSDTQYF
cdr3_nt: TGTGCCAGCAGCCTTTCAGATACGCAGTATTTT

clone_size: NA
d_call: TRBD2
v_call: TRBV7-9
j_call: TRBJ2-2
cdr3_aa: CASSLYSLATHTGELFF
cdr3_nt: TGTGCCAGCAGCTTATATTCACTAGCGACCCACACCGGGGAGCTGTTTTTT

clone_size: few
d_call: NA
v_call: TRBV3-1/TRBV3-2
j_call: TRBJ1-3
cdr3_aa: CASSQDLPGHSGNTIYF
cdr3_nt: TGTGCCAGCAGCCAAGATTTGCCAGGCCACTCTGGAAACACCATATATTTT

clone_size: few
d_call: TRBD1
v_call: TRBV19
j_call: TRBJ2-2
cdr3_aa: CASRDRAANTGELFF
cdr3_nt: TGTGCCAGTAGAGACAGGGCCGCGAACACCGGGGAGCTGTTTTTT

clone_size: NA
d_call: NA
v_call: TRBV9
j_call: TRBJ1-4
cdr3_aa: CASSVGRDRSSTNEKLFF
cdr3_nt: TGTGCCAGCAGCGTCGGACGCGACAGATCCTCGACTAATGAAAAACTGTTTTTT

clone_size: NA
d_call: NA
v_call: TRBV5-8
j_call: TRBJ2-2
cdr3_aa: CASSTKLRVHESRLFF
cdr3_nt: TGTGCCAGCAGCACCAAACTCCGGGTCCACGAAAGTCGGCTGTTTTTT

clone_size: NA
d_call: NA
v_call: TRBV2
j_call: TRBJ1-5
cdr3_aa: CATNSGVGQPQHF
cdr3_nt: TGTGCCACCAACTCAGGGGTGGGTCAGCCCCAGCATTTT

clone_size: NA
d_call: NA
v_call: TRBV7-9
j_call: TRBJ1-3
cdr3_aa: CASSSGPSGNTIYF
cdr3_nt: TGTGCCAGCAGCTCCGGGCCCTCTGGAAACACCATATATTTT

clone_size: NA
d_call: TRBD1
v_call: TRBV14
j_call: TRBJ1-2
cdr3_aa: CASGDRNYGYTF
cdr3_nt: TGTGCCAGCGGGGACAGAAACTATGGCTACACCTTC

clone_size: NA
d_call: NA
v_call: TRBV29-1
j_call: TRBJ2-1
cdr3_aa: CSLSDLSYNEQFF
cdr3_nt: TGCAGCCTGTCGGACCTCTCCTACAATGAGCAGTTCTTC

clone_size: NA
d_call: NA
v_call: TRBV13
j_call: TRBJ1-5
cdr3_aa: CASSLGGTRYNQPQHF
cdr3_nt: TGTGCCAGCAGCTTAGGAGGGACAAGATACAATCAGCCCCAGCATTTT

clone_size: NA
d_call: NA
v_call: TRBV7-6
j_call: TRBJ2-7
cdr3_aa: CASSLTPASYEQYF
cdr3_nt: TGTGCCAGCAGCTTAACACCCGCATCCTACGAGCAGTACTTC

clone_size: NA
d_call: TRBD1
v_call: TRBV29-1
j_call: TRBJ2-1
cdr3_aa: CSVEDLQGTGGSYNEQFF
cdr3_nt: TGCAGCGTTGAAGATCTTCAGGGAACAGGGGGATCCTACAATGAGCAGTTCTTC

clone_size: NA
d_call: NA
v_call: TRBV11-2
j_call: TRBJ2-1
cdr3_aa: CASSLDASSGVRSYNEQFF
cdr3_nt: TGTGCCAGCAGCTTAGATGCCTCATCGGGAGTACGGTCCTACAATGAGCAGTTCTTC

clone_size: NA
d_call: NA
v_call: TRBV7-9
j_call: TRBJ2-3
cdr3_aa: CASNEEGDADTQYF
cdr3_nt: TGTGCCAGCAACGAGGAGGGCGATGCAGATACGCAGTATTTT

clone_size: NA
d_call: TRBD1
v_call: TRBV30
j_call: TRBJ1-5
cdr3_aa: CAWSWTGRPPQHF
cdr3_nt: TGTGCCTGGAGTTGGACAGGGCGCCCACCCCAGCATTTT

clone_size: NA
d_call: NA
v_call: TRBV11-3
j_call: TRBJ2-1
cdr3_aa: CASSLDQGGSSSYNEQFF
cdr3_nt: TGTGCCAGCAGCTTAGATCAAGGGGGTTCTAGCTCCTACAATGAGCAGTTCTTC

clone_size: NA
d_call: TRBD2
v_call: TRBV6-5
j_call: TRBJ2-7
cdr3_aa: CASRPSGGRYEQYF
cdr3_nt: TGTGCCAGCAGACCTAGCGGGGGGCGATACGAGCAGTACTTC

clone_size: NA
d_call: NA
v_call: TRBV5-1
j_call: TRBJ1-1
cdr3_aa: CASSSGSNTEAFF
cdr3_nt: TGCGCCAGCAGCAGTGGGAGTAACACTGAAGCTTTCTTT

clone_size: NA
d_call: TRBD2
v_call: TRBV5-1
j_call: TRBJ2-7
cdr3_aa: CASSLGSGGSYEQYF
cdr3_nt: TGCGCCAGCAGCTTGGGTAGCGGGGGATCCTACGAGCAGTACTTC

clone_size: NA
d_call: NA
v_call: TRBV5-1
j_call: TRBJ2-7
cdr3_aa: CASSSEVGVIGEQYF
cdr3_nt: TGCGCCAGCAGCTCAGAAGTGGGGGTTATAGGCGAGCAGTACTTC